These T cell receptor beta chains were read from a single sample in a study of a mutant IDH1 vaccine in newly diagnosed glioma. TCRdb's table, derived via immunoSEQ multiplex PCR, lists solely in-frame clones and lacks some. The data show more than 55,000 clones, under 85% seen once. For these TCRs, the target antigens are not known. Here the sequenced sample was PBMCs, taken from a glioma patient whose treatment included an IDH1 peptide vaccine. The receptors were gathered from a young man with glioma. Both conserved end residues are part of each CDR3. A D gene is named only where the DNA matches it firmly. Only some rows state a clone size, as once, few, many or a class for expanded clones.

-	TRBJ1-2	TRBD1	TRBV5-1	TGCGCCAGCAGCTCCCAACAGGGGTTGAACTATGGCTACACCTTC	CASSSQQGLNYGYTF
few	TRBJ1-1	-	TRBV14	TGTGCCAGCAGCCAAGTTCGCAGGGCTGAGGCTTTCTTT	CASSQVRRAEAFF
-	TRBJ1-1	-	TRBV28	TGTGCCAGCAATAGACCCCCCGGGACAAACACTGAAGCTTTCTTT	CASNRPPGTNTEAFF
-	TRBJ1-5	-	TRBV29-1	TGCAGCGTTGTAGACAGCTCAAATCAGCCCCAGCATTTT	CSVVDSSNQPQHF
few	TRBJ2-2	-	TRBV7-8	TGTGCCAGCAGCTCGACCAGACAGGACACCGGGGAGCTGTTTTTT	CASSSTRQDTGELFF
-	TRBJ1-1	-	TRBV5-4	TGCGCCAGCAGTTTCGGACGATACACTGAAGCTTTCTTT	CASSFGRYTEAFF
-	TRBJ2-3	-	TRBV2	TGTGCCAGCAGCCCCAGGGAGAGCACAGATACGCAGTATTTT	CASSPRESTDTQYF
-	TRBJ2-7	-	TRBV5-4	TGTGCCAGCACTGCCGGGCAGGGCCACTCCGGGTTTAACGAGCAGTACTTC	CASTAGQGHSGFNEQYF
few	TRBJ2-7	-	TRBV7-2	TGTGCCAGCAGCCTCGACATTCAGGCCTACGAGCAGTACTTC	CASSLDIQAYEQYF
-	TRBJ2-5	TRBD2	TRBV15	TGTGCCACCAGCCATTCACTAGCGGCGCAAGAGACCCAGTACTTC	CATSHSLAAQETQYF
-	TRBJ2-7	TRBD1	TRBV5-1	TGCGCCAGCAGCCAGGATACAGGGGGTAAAGGGCAGTACTTC	CASSQDTGGKGQYF
-	TRBJ1-2	-	TRBV7-2	TGTGCCAGCAGCTTAGACAATAACTATGGCTACACCTTC	CASSLDNNYGYTF
-	TRBJ2-7	-	TRBV5-6	TGTGCCAGCAGCTTGGATGGCGGGGCGGCCCACGAGCAGTACTTC	CASSLDGGAAHEQYF